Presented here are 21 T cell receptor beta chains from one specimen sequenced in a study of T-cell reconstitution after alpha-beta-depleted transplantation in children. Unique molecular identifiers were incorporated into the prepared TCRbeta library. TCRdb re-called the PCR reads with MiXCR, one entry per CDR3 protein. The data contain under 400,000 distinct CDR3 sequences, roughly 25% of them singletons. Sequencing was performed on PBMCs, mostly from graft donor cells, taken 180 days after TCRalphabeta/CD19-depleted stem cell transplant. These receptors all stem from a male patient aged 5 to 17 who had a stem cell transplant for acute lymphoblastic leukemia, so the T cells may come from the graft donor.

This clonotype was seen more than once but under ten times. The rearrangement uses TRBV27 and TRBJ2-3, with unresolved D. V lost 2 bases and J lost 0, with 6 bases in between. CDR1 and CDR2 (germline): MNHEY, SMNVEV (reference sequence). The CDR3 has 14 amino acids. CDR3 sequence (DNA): TGTGCCAGCAGTTTACACCTTAGCACAGATACGCAGTATTTT. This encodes CASSLHLSTDTQYF.

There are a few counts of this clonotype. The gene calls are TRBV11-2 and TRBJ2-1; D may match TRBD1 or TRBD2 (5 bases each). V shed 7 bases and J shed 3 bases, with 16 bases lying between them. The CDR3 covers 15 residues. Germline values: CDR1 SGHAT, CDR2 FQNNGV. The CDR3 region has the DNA TGTGCCAGCAATTGGGGGAGACTTTACTACAATGAGCAGTTCTTC. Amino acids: CASNWGRLYYNEQFF.

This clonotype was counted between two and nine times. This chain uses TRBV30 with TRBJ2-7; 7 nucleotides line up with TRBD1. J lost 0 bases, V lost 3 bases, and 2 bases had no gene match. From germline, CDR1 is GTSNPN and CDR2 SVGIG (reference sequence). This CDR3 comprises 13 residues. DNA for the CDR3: TGTGCCTGGAGCGAGGGGGCCTCCTACGAGCAGTACTTC. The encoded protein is CAWSEGASYEQYF.

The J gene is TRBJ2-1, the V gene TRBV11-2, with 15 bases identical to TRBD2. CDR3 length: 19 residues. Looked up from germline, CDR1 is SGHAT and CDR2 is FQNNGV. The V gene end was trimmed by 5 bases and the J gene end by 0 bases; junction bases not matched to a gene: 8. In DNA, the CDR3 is TGTGCCAGCAGCACCGGGACTAGCGGGGGGCTTGACTCCTACAATGAGCAGTTCTTC. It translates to CASSTGTSGGLDSYNEQFF.

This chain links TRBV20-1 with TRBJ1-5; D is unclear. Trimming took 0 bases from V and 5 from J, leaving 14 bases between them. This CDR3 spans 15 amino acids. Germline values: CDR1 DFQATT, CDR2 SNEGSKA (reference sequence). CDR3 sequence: CSARDRRLGYQPQHF. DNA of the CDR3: TGCAGTGCTAGAGATAGGAGGCTCGGCTATCAGCCCCAGCATTTT.

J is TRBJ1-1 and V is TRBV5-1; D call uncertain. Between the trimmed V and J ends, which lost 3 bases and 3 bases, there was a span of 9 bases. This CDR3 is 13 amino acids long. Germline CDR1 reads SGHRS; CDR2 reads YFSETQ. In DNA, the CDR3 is TGCGCCAGCAGCTCCGGGTCTTACACTGAAGCTTTCTTT. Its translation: CASSSGSYTEAFF.

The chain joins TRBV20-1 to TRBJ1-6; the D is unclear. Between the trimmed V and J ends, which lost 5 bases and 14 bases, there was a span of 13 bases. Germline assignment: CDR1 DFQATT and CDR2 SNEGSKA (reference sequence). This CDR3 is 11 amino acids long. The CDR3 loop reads CSAAGRSALHF. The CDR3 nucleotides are TGCAGTGCTGCCGGACGATCAGCCCTCCACTTT.

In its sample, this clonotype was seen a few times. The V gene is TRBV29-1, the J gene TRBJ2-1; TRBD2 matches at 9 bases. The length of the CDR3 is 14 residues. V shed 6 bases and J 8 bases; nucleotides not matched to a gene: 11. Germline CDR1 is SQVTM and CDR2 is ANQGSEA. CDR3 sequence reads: CSVESGRQWDEQFF. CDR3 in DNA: TGCAGCGTAGAGAGCGGGAGGCAGTGGGATGAGCAGTTCTTC.

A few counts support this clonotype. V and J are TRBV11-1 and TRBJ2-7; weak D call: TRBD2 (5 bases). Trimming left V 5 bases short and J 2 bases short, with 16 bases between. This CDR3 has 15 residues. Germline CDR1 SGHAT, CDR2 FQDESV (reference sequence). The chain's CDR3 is CASSRRDTHPYEQYF. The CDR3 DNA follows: TGTGCCAGCAGCCGACGGGATACCCACCCCTACGAGCAGTACTTC.

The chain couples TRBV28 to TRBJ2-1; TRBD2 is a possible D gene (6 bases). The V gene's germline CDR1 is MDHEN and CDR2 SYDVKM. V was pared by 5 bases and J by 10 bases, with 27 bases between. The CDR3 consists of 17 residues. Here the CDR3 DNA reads TGTGCCAGCAGTCCCACTGGGCGGGGACGTCCCTTCACCGAGCAGTTCTTC. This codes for CASSPTGRGRPFTEQFF.

As DNA, the CDR3 is TGTGCCAGCAGCCCCGGGCCAGCGGGAGTTGCCTACAATGAGCAGTTCTTC. Protein product: CASSPGPAGVAYNEQFF. The rearrangement joins TRBV7-3 to TRBJ2-1; 8 bases agree with TRBD2. The CDR3 extends over 17 amino acids. Germline CDR1 reads SGHTA; CDR2 reads FQGTGA. Trimming took 5 bases from V and 2 from J; bases not matched to a gene: 11.

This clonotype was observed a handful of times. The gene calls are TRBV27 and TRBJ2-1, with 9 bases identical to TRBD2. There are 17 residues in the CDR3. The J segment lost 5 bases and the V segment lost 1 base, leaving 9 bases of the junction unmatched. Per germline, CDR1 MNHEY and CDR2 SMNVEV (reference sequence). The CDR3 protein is CASSLWSGLALNNEQFF. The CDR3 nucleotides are TGTGCCAGCAGTTTATGGTCAGGACTAGCGCTAAACAATGAGCAGTTCTTC.

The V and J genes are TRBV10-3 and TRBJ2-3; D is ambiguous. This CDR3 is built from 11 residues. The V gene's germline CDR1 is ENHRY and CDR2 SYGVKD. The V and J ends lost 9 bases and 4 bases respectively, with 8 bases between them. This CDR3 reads CAITWADTQYF. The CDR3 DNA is TGTGCCATTACCTGGGCAGATACGCAGTATTTT.

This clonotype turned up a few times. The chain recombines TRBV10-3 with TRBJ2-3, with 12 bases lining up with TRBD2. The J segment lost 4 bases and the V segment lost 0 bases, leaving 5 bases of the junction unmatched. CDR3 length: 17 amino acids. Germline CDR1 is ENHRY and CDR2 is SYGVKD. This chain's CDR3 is CAISESLTSGSSDTQYF. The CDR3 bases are TGTGCCATCAGTGAGTCCCTGACTAGCGGGAGCTCAGATACGCAGTATTTT.

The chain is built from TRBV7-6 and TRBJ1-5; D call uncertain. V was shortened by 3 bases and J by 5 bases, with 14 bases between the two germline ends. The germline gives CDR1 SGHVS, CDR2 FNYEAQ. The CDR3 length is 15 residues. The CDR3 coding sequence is TGTGCCAGCAGCTTGAGCGGTGGTTTTGATCAGCCCCAGCATTTT. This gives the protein CASSLSGGFDQPQHF.

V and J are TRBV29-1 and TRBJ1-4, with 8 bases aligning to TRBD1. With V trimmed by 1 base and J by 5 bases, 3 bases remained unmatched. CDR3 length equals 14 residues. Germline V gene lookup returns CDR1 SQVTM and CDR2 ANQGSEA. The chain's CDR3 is CSVEGRGPNEKLFF. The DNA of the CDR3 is TGCAGCGTTGAAGGCAGGGGGCCGAATGAAAAACTGTTTTTT.

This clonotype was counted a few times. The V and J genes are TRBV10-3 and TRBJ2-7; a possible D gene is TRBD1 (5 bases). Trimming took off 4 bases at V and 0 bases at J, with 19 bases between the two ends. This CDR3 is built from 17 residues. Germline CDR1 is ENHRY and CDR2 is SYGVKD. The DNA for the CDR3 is TGTGCCATCAGTGGCCCCGACGGACAAAGTAGCTCCTACGAGCAGTACTTC. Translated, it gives CAISGPDGQSSSYEQYF.

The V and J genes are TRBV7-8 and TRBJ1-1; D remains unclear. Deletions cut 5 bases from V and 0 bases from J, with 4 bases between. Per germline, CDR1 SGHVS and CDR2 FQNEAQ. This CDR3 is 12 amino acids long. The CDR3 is CASSKLNTEAFF. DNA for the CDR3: TGTGCCAGCAGCAAACTGAACACTGAAGCTTTCTTT.

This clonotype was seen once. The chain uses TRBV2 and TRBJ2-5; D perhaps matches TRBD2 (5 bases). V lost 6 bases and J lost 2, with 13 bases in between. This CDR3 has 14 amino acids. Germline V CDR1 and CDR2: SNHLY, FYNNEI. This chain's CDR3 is CASRNERIQETQYF. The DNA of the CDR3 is TGTGCCAGCAGGAACGAGCGGATACAAGAGACCCAGTACTTC.

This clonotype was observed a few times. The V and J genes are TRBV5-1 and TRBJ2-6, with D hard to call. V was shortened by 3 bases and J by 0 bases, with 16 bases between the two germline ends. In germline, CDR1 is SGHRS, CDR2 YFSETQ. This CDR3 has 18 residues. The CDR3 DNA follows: TGCGCCAGCAGCTCCAGACCCATCACCTACTCTGGGGCCAACGTCCTGACTTTC. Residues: CASSSRPITYSGANVLTF.

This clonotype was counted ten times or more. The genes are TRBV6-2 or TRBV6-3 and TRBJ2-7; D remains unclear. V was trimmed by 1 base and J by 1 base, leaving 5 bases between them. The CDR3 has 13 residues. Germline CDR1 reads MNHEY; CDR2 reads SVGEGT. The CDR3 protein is CASSYWPSYEQYF. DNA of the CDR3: TGTGCCAGCAGTTACTGGCCATCCTACGAGCAGTACTTC.